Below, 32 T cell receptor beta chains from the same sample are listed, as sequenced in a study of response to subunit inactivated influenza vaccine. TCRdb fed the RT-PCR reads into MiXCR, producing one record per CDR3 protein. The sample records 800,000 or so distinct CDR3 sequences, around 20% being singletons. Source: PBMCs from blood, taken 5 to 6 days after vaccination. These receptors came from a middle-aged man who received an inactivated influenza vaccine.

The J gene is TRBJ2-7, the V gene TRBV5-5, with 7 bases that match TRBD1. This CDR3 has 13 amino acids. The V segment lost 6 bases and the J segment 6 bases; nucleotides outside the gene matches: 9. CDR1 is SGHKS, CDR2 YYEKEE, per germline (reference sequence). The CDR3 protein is CASTPRGRGEQYF. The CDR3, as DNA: TGTGCCAGCACCCCAAGGGGGCGAGGCGAGCAGTACTTC.

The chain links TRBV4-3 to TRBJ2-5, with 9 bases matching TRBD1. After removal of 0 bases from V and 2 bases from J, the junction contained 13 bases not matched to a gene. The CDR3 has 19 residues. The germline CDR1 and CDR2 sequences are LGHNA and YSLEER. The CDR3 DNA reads TGCGCCAGCAGCCAAGATTTGGGCTTTGGACAGGGGAGTCAAGAGACCCAGTACTTC. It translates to CASSQDLGFGQGSQETQYF.

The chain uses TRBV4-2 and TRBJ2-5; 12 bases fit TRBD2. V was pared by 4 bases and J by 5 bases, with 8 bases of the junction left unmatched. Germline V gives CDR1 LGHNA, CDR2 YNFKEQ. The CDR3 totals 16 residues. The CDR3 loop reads CASSLKLAGGGETQYF. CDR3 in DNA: TGTGCCAGCAGCCTTAAACTAGCGGGGGGAGGGGAGACCCAGTACTTC.

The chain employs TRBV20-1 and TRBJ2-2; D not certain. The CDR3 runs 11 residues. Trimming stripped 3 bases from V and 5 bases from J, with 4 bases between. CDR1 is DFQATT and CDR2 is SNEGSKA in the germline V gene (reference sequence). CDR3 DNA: TGCAGTGCTAGCGGGACCGGGGAGCTGTTTTTT. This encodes CSASGTGELFF.

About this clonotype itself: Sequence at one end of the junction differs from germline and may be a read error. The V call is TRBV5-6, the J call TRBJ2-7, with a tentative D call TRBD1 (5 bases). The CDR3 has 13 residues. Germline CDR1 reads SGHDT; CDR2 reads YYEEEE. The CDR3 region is CASSLGQSCEQCF. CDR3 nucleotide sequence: TGTGCCAGCAGCTTGGGACAGAGCTGCGAGCAGTGCTTC.

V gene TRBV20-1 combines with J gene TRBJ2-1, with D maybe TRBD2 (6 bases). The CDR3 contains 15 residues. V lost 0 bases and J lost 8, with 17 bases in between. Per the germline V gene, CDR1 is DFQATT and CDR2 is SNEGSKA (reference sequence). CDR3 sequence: CSARERFGGTYEQFF. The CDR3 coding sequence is TGCAGTGCTAGAGAGCGTTTCGGGGGAACCTATGAGCAGTTCTTC.

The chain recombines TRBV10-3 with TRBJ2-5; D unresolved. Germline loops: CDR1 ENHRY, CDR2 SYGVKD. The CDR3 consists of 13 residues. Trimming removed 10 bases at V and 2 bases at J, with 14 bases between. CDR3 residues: CATGFTGQETQYF. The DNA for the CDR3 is TGTGCCACAGGATTTACGGGTCAAGAGACCCAGTACTTC.

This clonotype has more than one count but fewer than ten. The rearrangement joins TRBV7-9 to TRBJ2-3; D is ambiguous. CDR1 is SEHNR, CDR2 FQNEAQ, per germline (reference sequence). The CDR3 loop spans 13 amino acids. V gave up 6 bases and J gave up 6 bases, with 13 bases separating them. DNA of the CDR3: TGTGCCAGCAGTTCCCCGCTGCAGGATACGCAGTATTTT. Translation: CASSSPLQDTQYF. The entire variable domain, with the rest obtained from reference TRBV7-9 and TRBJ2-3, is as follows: DTGVSQNPRHKITKRGQNVTFRCDPISEHNRLYWYRQTLGQGPEFLTYFQNEAQLEKSRLLSDRFSAERPKGSFSTLEIQRTEQGDSAMYLCASSSPLQDTQYFGPGTRLTVL.

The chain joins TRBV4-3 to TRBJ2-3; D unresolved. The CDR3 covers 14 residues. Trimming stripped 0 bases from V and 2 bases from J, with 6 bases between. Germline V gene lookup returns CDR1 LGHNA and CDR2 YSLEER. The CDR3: CASSQDVATDTQYF. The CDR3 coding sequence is TGCGCCAGCAGCCAAGATGTGGCCACAGATACGCAGTATTTT.

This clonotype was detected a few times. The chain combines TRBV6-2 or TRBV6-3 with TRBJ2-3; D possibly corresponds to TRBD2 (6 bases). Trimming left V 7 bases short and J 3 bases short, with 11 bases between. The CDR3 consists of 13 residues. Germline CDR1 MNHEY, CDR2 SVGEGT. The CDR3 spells CASILSGTDTQYF. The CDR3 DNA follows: TGTGCCAGCATACTAAGCGGGACAGATACGCAGTATTTT.

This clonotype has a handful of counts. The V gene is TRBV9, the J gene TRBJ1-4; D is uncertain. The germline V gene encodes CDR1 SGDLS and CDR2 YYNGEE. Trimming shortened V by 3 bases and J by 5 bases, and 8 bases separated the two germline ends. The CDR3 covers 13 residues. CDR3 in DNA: TGTGCCAGCAGCGGGTCTTTCAATGAAAAACTGTTTTTT. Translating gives CASSGSFNEKLFF.

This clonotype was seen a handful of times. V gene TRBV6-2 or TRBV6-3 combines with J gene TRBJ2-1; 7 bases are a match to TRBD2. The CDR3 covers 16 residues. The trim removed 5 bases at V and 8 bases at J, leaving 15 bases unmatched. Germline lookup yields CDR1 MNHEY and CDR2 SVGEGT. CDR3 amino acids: CASSPSGPLPGDEQFF. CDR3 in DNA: TGTGCCAGCAGTCCTAGCGGTCCTCTCCCTGGCGATGAGCAGTTCTTC.

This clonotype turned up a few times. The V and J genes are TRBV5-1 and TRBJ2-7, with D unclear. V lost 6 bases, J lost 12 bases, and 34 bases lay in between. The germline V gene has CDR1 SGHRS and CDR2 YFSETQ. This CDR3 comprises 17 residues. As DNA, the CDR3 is TGCGCCAGCACCGAAACTTTTATACCCAGCAACCCTGAGCTCGGGTACTTC. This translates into CASTETFIPSNPELGYF.

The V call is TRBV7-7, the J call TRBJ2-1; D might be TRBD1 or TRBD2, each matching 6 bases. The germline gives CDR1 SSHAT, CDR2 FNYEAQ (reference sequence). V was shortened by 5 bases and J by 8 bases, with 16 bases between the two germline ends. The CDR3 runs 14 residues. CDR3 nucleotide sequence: TGTGCCAGCAGCACCCCCGGGGGCTGGGATGAGCAGTTCTTC. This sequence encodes CASSTPGGWDEQFF. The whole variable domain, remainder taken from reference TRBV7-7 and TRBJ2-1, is GAGVSQSPRYKVTKRGQDVTLRCDPISSHATLYWYQQALGQGPEFLTYFNYEAQPDKSGLPSDRFSAERPEGSISTLTIQRTEQRDSAMYRCASSTPGGWDEQFFGPGTRLTVL.

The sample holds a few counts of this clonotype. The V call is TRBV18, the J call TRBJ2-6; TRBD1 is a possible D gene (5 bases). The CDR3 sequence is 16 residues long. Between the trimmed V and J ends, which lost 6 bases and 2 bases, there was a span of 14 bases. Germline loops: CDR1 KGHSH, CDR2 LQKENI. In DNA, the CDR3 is TGTGCCAGCTCCCAGACAGCTACTGCTGGGGCCAACGTCCTGACTTTC. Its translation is CASSQTATAGANVLTF.

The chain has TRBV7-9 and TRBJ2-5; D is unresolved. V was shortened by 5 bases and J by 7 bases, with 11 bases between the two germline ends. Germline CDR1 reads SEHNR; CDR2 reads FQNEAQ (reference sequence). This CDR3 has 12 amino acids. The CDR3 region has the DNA TGTGCCAGCAGCGAAAGGGTCGGGACCCAGTACTTC. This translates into CASSERVGTQYF.

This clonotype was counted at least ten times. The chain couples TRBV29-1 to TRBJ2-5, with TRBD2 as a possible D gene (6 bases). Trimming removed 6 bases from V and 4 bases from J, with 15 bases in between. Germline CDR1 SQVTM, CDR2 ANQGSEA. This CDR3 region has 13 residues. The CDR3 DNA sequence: TGCAGCGTCCGGGACTCCTACGGAGAGACCCAGTACTTC. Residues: CSVRDSYGETQYF. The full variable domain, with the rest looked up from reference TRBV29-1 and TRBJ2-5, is SAVISQKPSRDICQRGTSLTIQCQVDSQVTMMFWYRQQPGQSLTLIATANQGSEATYESGFVIDKFPISRPNLTFSTLTVSNMSPEDSSIYLCSVRDSYGETQYFGPGTRLLVL.

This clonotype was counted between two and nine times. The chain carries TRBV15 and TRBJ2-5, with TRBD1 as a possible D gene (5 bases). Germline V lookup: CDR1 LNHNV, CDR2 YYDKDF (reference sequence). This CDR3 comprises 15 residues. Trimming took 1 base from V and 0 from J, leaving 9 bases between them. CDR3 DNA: TGTGCCACCAGCAGAGGGGCAGGGTACCAAGAGACCCAGTACTTC. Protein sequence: CATSRGAGYQETQYF.

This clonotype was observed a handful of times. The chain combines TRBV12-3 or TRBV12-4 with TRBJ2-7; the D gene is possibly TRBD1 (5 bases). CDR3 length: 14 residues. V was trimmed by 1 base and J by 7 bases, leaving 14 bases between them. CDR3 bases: TGTGCCAGCAGTTTAGGCGGCAGGGTGGGGGAGCAGTACTTC. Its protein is CASSLGGRVGEQYF.

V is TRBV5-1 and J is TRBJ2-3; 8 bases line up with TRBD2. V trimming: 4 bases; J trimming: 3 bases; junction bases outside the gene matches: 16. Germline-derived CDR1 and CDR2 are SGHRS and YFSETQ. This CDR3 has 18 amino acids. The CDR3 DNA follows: TGCGCCAGCAGCGGTGTCCGAGCGGGAGAAACGGGGACAGATACGCAGTATTTT. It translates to CASSGVRAGETGTDTQYF. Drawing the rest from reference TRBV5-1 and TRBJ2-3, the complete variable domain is KAGVTQTPRYLIKTRGQQVTLSCSPISGHRSVSWYQQTPGQGLQFLFEYFSETQRNKGNFPGRFSGRQFSNSRSEMNVSTLELGDSALYLCASSGVRAGETGTDTQYFGPGTRLTVL.

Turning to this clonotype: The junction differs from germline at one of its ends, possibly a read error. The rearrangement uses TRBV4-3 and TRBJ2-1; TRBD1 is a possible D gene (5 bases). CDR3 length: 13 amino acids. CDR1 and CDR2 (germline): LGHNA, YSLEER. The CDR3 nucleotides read TGCGCCAGCAGCCCCTTTCAGGGAAATGAGAAGTTCTTC. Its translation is CASSPFQGNEKFF.

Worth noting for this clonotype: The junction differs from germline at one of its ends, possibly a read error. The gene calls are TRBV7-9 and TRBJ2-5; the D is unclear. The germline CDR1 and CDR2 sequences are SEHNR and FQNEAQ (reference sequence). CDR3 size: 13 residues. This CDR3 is CASSLNSPEIQYF. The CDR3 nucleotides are TGTGCCAGCAGCTTAAATTCCCCGGAGATCCAGTACTTC.

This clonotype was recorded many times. For the CDR3, the DNA is TGTGCCAGCAGCCCGACGACTAGCACAGATACGCAGTATTTT. Its protein product is CASSPTTSTDTQYF. The chain is built from TRBV12-3 or TRBV12-4 and TRBJ2-3, with D unclear. V lost 6 bases and J 0 bases, leaving 10 bases between the germline ends. This CDR3 region has 14 residues.

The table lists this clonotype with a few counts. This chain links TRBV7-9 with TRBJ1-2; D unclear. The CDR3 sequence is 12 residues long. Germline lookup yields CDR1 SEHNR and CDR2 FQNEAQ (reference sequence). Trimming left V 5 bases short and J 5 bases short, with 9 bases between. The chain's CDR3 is CASSPDGYGYTF. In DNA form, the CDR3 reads TGTGCCAGCAGCCCAGACGGTTATGGCTACACCTTC.

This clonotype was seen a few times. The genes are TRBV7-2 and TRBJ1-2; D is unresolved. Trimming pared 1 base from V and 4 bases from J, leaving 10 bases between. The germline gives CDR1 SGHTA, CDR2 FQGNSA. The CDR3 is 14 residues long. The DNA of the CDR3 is TGTGCCAGCAGCTTAGTAGTTAAGGGCTATGGCTACACCTTC. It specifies CASSLVVKGYGYTF.

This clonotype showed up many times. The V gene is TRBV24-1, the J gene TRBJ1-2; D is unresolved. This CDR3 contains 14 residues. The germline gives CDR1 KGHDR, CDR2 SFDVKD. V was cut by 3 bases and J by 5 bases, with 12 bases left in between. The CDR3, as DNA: TGTGCCACCAGTGATCCTCACTCCCGTTATGGCTACACCTTC. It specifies CATSDPHSRYGYTF.

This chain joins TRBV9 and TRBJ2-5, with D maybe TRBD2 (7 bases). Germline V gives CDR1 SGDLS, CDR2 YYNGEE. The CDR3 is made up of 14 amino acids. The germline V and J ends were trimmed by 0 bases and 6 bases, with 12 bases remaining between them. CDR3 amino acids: CASSVAGGQKTQYF. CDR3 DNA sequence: TGTGCCAGCAGCGTAGCCGGGGGGCAGAAGACCCAGTACTTC.

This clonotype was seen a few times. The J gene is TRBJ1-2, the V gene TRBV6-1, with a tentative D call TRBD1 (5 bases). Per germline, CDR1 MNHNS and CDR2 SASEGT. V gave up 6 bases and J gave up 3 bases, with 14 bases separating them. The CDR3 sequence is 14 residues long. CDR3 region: CASSRRGGDYGYTF. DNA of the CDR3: TGTGCCAGCAGCCGACGCGGGGGGGACTATGGCTACACCTTC.

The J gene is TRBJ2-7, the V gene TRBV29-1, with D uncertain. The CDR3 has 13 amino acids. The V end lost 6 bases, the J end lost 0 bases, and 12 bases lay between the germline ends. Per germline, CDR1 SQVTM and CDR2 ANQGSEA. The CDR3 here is CSVLVSLSYEQYF. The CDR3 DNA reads TGCAGCGTCCTGGTGAGTCTCTCCTACGAGCAGTACTTC.

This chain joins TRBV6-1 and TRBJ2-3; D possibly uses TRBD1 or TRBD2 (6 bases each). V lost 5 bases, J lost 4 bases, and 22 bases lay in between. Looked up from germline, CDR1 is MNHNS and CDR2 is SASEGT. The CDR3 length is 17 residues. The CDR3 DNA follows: TGTGCCAGCAGTCCTCCAGTGGGGGGCCAGGCCGCAGATACGCAGTATTTT. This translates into CASSPPVGGQAADTQYF.

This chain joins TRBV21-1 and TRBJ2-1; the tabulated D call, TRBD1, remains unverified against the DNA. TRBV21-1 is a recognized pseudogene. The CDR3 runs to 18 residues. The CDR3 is CASSKEGGATGVFNEQFF. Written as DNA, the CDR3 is TGTGCCAGCAGCAAAGAGGGCGGGGCGACAGGGGTATTCAATGAGCAGTTCTTC.

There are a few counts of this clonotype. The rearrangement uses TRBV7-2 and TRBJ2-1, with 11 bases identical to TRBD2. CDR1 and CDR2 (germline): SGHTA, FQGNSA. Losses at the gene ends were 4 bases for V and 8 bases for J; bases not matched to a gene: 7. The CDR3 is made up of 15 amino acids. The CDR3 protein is CASSSNSGGGYEQFF. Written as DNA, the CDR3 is TGTGCCAGCAGCTCCAATAGCGGGGGGGGCTATGAGCAGTTCTTC.